A selection of T cell receptor beta chains follows, all from one sample in a study of Ad26.COV2.S vaccination and SARS-CoV-2 variants. Method: immunoSEQ multiplex PCR; TCRdb's copy keeps in-frame clones and lacks some. Of hundreds of thousands of clones listed, 75% to 95% are singletons. The material sequenced was peripheral blood, taken in a trial of Ad26.COV2.S vaccine versus placebo. These receptors originate from a person between 18 and 59 years old who received the Ad26.COV2.S COVID-19 vaccine or a placebo. Both conserved end residues are part of each CDR3. D genes are given only for firm matches. Expanded clones are given a class, and other clones once, few, many or no size at all.

V gene	clone size	D gene	J gene	CDR3 protein	CDR3 DNA
TRBV18	NA	NA	TRBJ1-2	CASSGPQGGSYGYTF	TGTGCCAGCTCAGGACCACAGGGTGGAAGCTATGGCTACACCTTC
TRBV4-3	NA	TRBD1	TRBJ2-2	CASSQDRGTGVTGELFF	TGCGCCAGCAGCCAAGATCGGGGGACAGGGGTAACTGGGGAGCTGTTTTTT
TRBV4-1	NA	NA	TRBJ2-7	CASSQGVGGFPYEQYF	TGCGCCAGCAGCCAAGGGGTAGGGGGGTTTCCCTACGAGCAGTACTTC
TRBV5-5	NA	NA	TRBJ2-1	CASSLAVQGINEQFF	TGTGCCAGCAGCTTGGCCGTACAGGGAATAAATGAGCAGTTCTTC
TRBV3-1/TRBV3-2	NA	TRBD1	TRBJ1-5	CASSRGQGGQPQHF	TGTGCCAGCAGCCGAGGACAGGGTGGACAGCCCCAGCATTTT
TRBV30	NA	NA	TRBJ2-5	CAWSGGNLETQYF	TGTGCCTGGAGTGGGGGGAACCTGGAGACCCAGTACTTC
TRBV6-5	NA	NA	TRBJ1-2	CASSPDGYTNYGYTF	TGTGCCAGCAGTCCTGACGGGTATACTAACTATGGCTACACCTTC
TRBV11-3	NA	TRBD2	TRBJ2-1	CASSLWGGHEQFF	TGTGCCAGCAGCTTATGGGGGGGTCATGAGCAGTTCTTC
TRBV9	NA	TRBD2	TRBJ2-2	CASSVELAGGKFTGELFF	TGTGCCAGCAGCGTAGAGCTAGCGGGAGGGAAGTTCACCGGGGAGCTGTTTTTT
TRBV7-3	NA	NA	TRBJ1-2	CASSLNPGAGYTF	TGTGCCAGCAGCTTAAACCCGGGGGCTGGCTACACCTTC
TRBV10-3	NA	NA	TRBJ2-7	CAIREPGGRGAYEQYF	TGTGCCATCCGTGAGCCGGGGGGAAGGGGGGCCTACGAGCAGTACTTC
TRBV5-8	NA	NA	TRBJ2-5	CASSPVVYQETQYF	TGTGCCAGCAGCCCCGTAGTATACCAAGAGACCCAGTACTTC
TRBV29-1	NA	NA	TRBJ2-4	CSVVGAMAKNIQYF	TGCAGCGTTGTGGGGGCAATGGCCAAAAACATTCAGTACTTC
TRBV30	once	TRBD1	TRBJ2-7	CAWSPGQLEQYF	TGTGCCTGGAGCCCGGGACAGCTCGAGCAGTACTTC
TRBV6-6	NA	TRBD2	TRBJ2-1	CASSYTLAGGLNEQFF	TGTGCCAGCAGTTACACACTAGCGGGAGGGTTAAATGAGCAGTTCTTC
TRBV5-4	NA	TRBD2	TRBJ2-2	CASSKGLAGLNTGELFF	TGTGCCAGCAGCAAGGGACTAGCGGGGCTGAACACCGGGGAGCTGTTTTTT
TRBV7-2	NA	NA	TRBJ2-5	CASSLVHLETQYF	TGTGCCAGCAGCTTAGTTCACCTAGAGACCCAGTACTTC
TRBV11-2	NA	TRBD2	TRBJ2-5	CASSPREWETQYF	TGTGCCAGCAGCCCGCGGGAGTGGGAGACCCAGTACTTC
TRBV11-2	NA	TRBD2	TRBJ2-7	CASSLDFGRDEQYF	TGTGCCAGCAGCTTAGATTTCGGGAGGGACGAGCAGTACTTC
TRBV18	NA	NA	TRBJ2-7	CASSPPTVYEQYF	TGTGCCAGCTCACCACCCACAGTCTACGAGCAGTACTTC
TRBV29-1	NA	NA	TRBJ1-1	CSVNDGGTEAFF	TGCAGCGTTAACGACGGGGGCACTGAAGCTTTCTTT
TRBV16	NA	NA	TRBJ1-2	CASSQSRRSPSF	TGTGCCAGCAGCCAATCTAGGCGGTCCCCGTCCTTC
TRBV5-4	NA	TRBD2	TRBJ2-7	CASSLVSVAGASAYEQYF	TGTGCCAGCAGCTTGGTATCAGTAGCGGGAGCCTCGGCCTACGAGCAGTACTTC
TRBV7-2	NA	NA	TRBJ1-6	CASSLEGSNVSPLHF	TGTGCCAGCAGCTTAGAAGGAAGCAACGTCTCACCCCTCCACTTT
TRBV4-1	NA	NA	TRBJ1-2	CASSQDSTGGYGYTF	TGCGCCAGCAGCCAAGATTCGACAGGCGGGTATGGCTACACCTTC
TRBV7-9	NA	NA	TRBJ1-1	CASSLVTAISEAFF	TGTGCCAGCAGCTTAGTTACGGCGATCTCTGAAGCTTTCTTT
TRBV6-5	NA	NA	TRBJ2-1	CASSYNQGPYNEQFF	TGTGCCAGCAGTTACAATCAAGGTCCCTACAATGAGCAGTTCTTC
TRBV30	NA	TRBD1	TRBJ2-7	CAWSDGTVPNYEQYF	TGTGCCTGGAGTGACGGGACAGTCCCGAACTACGAGCAGTACTTC
TRBV9	NA	NA	TRBJ1-1	CASSVGQSNTEAFF	TGTGCCAGCAGCGTCGGTCAGTCGAACACTGAAGCTTTCTTT
TRBV28	NA	TRBD1	TRBJ1-1	CASSSDRATEAFF	TGTGCCAGCAGTTCCGACAGGGCCACTGAAGCTTTCTTT
TRBV5-1	NA	TRBD2	TRBJ2-1	CASSSRPSGRASSSYNEQFF	TGCGCCAGCAGCTCACGCCCTAGCGGGAGGGCCTCAAGCTCCTACAATGAGCAGTTCTTC
TRBV24-1	few	TRBD2	TRBJ2-1	CATSDAPPTSGLYNEQFF	TGTGCCACCAGTGACGCACCTCCGACTAGCGGTCTCTACAATGAGCAGTTCTTC
TRBV11-2	NA	TRBD2	TRBJ2-1	CASSRSGSAPSSYNEQFF	TGTGCCAGCAGCCGTAGCGGGAGCGCCCCGAGCTCCTACAATGAGCAGTTCTTC
TRBV10-3	NA	TRBD2	TRBJ2-2	CAITGRASGTGELFF	TGTGCCATCACTGGAAGGGCTAGCGGCACCGGGGAGCTGTTTTTT
TRBV18	NA	TRBD2	TRBJ2-5	CASSTGTSGIQETQYF	TGTGCCAGCTCAACCGGGACTAGCGGGATTCAAGAGACCCAGTACTTC
TRBV6-2/TRBV6-3	NA	NA	TRBJ2-1	CASSGQTYNEQFF	TGTGCCAGCAGTGGACAAACCTACAATGAGCAGTTCTTC
TRBV20-1	NA	NA	TRBJ2-1	CSAFGGNEQFF	TGCAGTGCTTTCGGGGGTAATGAGCAGTTCTTC
TRBV4-3	NA	NA	TRBJ2-7	CASSQDGAYEQYF	TGCGCCAGCAGCCAAGATGGGGCCTACGAGCAGTACTTC
TRBV9	NA	NA	TRBJ2-3	CASSVEWTSTDTQYF	TGTGCCAGCAGCGTAGAGTGGACTAGCACAGATACGCAGTATTTT
TRBV27	NA	NA	TRBJ1-5	CASRGGPVGKPQHF	TGTGCCAGCAGGGGCGGCCCTGTAGGGAAGCCCCAGCATTTT
TRBV10-3	many	NA	TRBJ1-1	CAISEAAPKARNTEAFF	TGTGCCATCAGTGAGGCAGCCCCTAAAGCTCGGAACACTGAAGCTTTCTTT
TRBV30	NA	NA	TRBJ2-6	CAWTVVPSSGANVLTF	TGTGCCTGGACAGTGGTCCCTAGCTCTGGGGCCAACGTCCTGACTTTC
TRBV7-2	few	TRBD1	TRBJ1-6	CASSLQTGPGSPLHF	TGTGCCAGCAGTTTACAGACAGGGCCCGGGTCACCCCTCCACTTT
TRBV24-1	NA	NA	TRBJ2-3	CATSDSGGTDTQYF	TGTGCCACCAGTGATTCCGGCGGCACAGATACGCAGTATTTT
TRBV5-1	NA	TRBD1	TRBJ1-1	CASSSNRDSLEAFF	TGCGCCAGCAGCTCTAACCGGGACAGCCTGGAGGCTTTCTTT
TRBV24-1	once	TRBD2	TRBJ2-5	CATSEKRGGRETQYF	TGTGCCACCAGTGAAAAACGGGGGGGCCGTGAGACCCAGTACTTC
TRBV6-5	NA	NA	TRBJ1-2	CASQGIDYGYTF	TGTGCCAGCCAGGGGATAGACTATGGCTACACCTTC
TRBV7-9	NA	NA	TRBJ2-7	CASSPSGSVHEQYF	TGTGCCAGCAGCCCCTCGGGCAGTGTCCACGAGCAGTACTTC
TRBV7-2	NA	TRBD2	TRBJ2-3	CASSPGSGAGYTQYF	TGTGCCAGCAGCCCCGGGAGTGGAGCGGGGTATACGCAGTATTTT
TRBV27	once	TRBD1	TRBJ1-2	CASSSLMSGTVNYGYTF	TGTGCCAGCAGTTCCTTGATGTCCGGGACAGTTAACTATGGCTACACCTTC
TRBV24-1	NA	NA	TRBJ2-3	CATSDLYNCTDTQYF	TGTGCCACCAGTGATTTATACAATTGCACAGATACGCAGTATTTT
TRBV7-2	NA	NA	TRBJ2-3	CASSRGRTDTQYF	TGTGCCAGCAGCCGGGGGAGAACAGATACGCAGTATTTT
TRBV10-3	NA	TRBD2	TRBJ2-1	CAISPGTSGRKEQFF	TGTGCCATCAGTCCCGGGACTAGCGGGAGGAAGGAGCAGTTCTTC
TRBV6-2/TRBV6-3	once	TRBD2	TRBJ2-3	CASSYSRTSGSTDTQYF	TGTGCCAGCAGTTACTCGAGGACTAGCGGGAGCACAGATACGCAGTATTTT
TRBV5-4	NA	NA	TRBJ1-2	CASTVSPNYGYTF	TGTGCCAGCACCGTGTCGCCTAACTATGGCTACACCTTC
TRBV5-3	NA	NA	TRBJ2-7	CARAPSRTDYEQYF	TGTGCCAGAGCCCCATCAAGGACAGACTACGAGCAGTACTTC